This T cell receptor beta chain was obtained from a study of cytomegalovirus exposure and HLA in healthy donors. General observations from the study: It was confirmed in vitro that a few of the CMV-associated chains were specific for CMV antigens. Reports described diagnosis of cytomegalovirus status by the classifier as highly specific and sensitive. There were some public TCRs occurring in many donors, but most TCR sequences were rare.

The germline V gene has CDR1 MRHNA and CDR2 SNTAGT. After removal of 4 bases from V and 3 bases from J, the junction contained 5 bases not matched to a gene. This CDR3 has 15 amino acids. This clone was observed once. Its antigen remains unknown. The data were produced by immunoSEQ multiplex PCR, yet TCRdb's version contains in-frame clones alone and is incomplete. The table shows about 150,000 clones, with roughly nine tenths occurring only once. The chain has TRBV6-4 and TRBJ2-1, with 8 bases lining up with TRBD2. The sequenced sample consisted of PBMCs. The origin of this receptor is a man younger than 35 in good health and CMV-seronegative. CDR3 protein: CASSAVAGGYNEQFF. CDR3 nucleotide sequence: TGTGCCAGCAGTGCCGTCGCGGGGGGCTACAATGAGCAGTTCTTC.